This entry lists 27 T cell receptor beta chains sequenced from one sample in a study of PD-1 blockade in classical Hodgkin lymphoma. Profiled with immunoSEQ multiplex PCR; TCRdb holds only in-frame clones, not every one. The sample yields tens of thousands of clones, around nine tenths seen once. Following autologous stem cell transplantation, relapse occurred in every patient, and exposure to brentuximab vedotin varied. The source material was peripheral blood mononuclear cells (PBMCs), sampled before the second cycle of nivolumab. These receptors were obtained from a human donor with classical Hodgkin lymphoma.

The chain uses TRBV27 and TRBJ2-3; D unclear. The CDR3 length is 11 residues. Germline V gene lookup returns CDR1 MNHEY and CDR2 SMNVEV (reference sequence). V lost 3 bases, J lost 5 bases, and 3 bases lay in between. This CDR3 is CASSFGDTQYF. CDR3 bases: TGTGCCAGCAGTTTTGGAGATACGCAGTATTTT.

The chain recombines TRBV30 with TRBJ2-4, with D perhaps matching TRBD2 (6 bases). V gave up 3 bases and J gave up 2 bases, with 14 bases separating them. There are 15 residues in the CDR3. From germline, CDR1 is GTSNPN and CDR2 SVGIG (reference sequence). CDR3 amino acids: CAWSGRSATKNIQYF. The CDR3 DNA reads TGTGCCTGGAGCGGGAGAAGTGCGACCAAAAACATTCAGTACTTC.

J is TRBJ1-5 and V is TRBV19; D may be TRBD1 (5 bases). The V end lost 7 bases, the J end lost 3 bases, and 22 bases lay between the germline ends. CDR3 length equals 17 residues. Germline CDR1 reads LNHDA; CDR2 reads SQIVND (reference sequence). The CDR3 DNA sequence: TGTGCCAGTACCCCCTCTAGGGGCAGGCCTTACAATCAGCCCCAGCATTTT. It yields the protein CASTPSRGRPYNQPQHF.

This sequence joins TRBV4-1 and TRBJ1-2, with 7 bases matching TRBD1. CDR1 MGHRA and CDR2 YSYEKL come from the germline V gene. Trimming removed 0 bases from V and 3 bases from J; junction bases left unmatched: 7. The CDR3 consists of 16 residues. The CDR3 DNA follows: TGCGCCAGCAGCCAAGATCCGGGACAGAGGCACTATGGCTACACCTTC. Residues: CASSQDPGQRHYGYTF.

Note on this clone: One junction end does not reproduce the germline sequence, and a read error may be involved. The J gene is TRBJ2-3, the V gene TRBV30; 12 nucleotides agree with TRBD2. Germline assignment: CDR1 GTSNPN and CDR2 SVGIG (reference sequence). The CDR3 contains 15 residues. The chain's CDR3 is CAWTLAGGNTDMQYF. For the CDR3, the DNA is TGTGCCTGGACTCTAGCGGGAGGGAACACAGATATGCAGTATTTT. The full variable domain, in which reference TRBV30 and TRBJ2-3 provide the parts outside the CDR3, is SQTIHQWPATLVQPVGSPLSLECTVEGTSNPNLYWYRQAAGRGLQLLFYSVGIGQISSEVPQNLSASRPQDRQFILSSKKLLLSDSGFYLCAWTLAGGNTDMQYFGPGTRLTVL.

The chain links TRBV7-6 to TRBJ1-5, with 8 bases identical to TRBD1. Germline assignment: CDR1 SGHVS and CDR2 FNYEAQ. V shed 5 bases, J shed 7 bases, and the junction held 10 bases outside the gene matches. The CDR3 has 15 residues. CDR3 nucleotides: TGTGCCAGCAGCCCCGGGACAGGCCGGGAGCAGCCCCAGCATTTT. It encodes CASSPGTGREQPQHF.

This sequence joins TRBV7-6 and TRBJ1-1; D uncertain. V lost 1 base and J 0 bases, leaving 9 bases between the germline ends. In germline, CDR1 is SGHVS, CDR2 FNYEAQ. This CDR3 contains 15 residues. Here the CDR3 DNA reads TGTGCCAGCAGCTTAGGTGTGGGCCTGAACACTGAAGCTTTCTTT. Residues: CASSLGVGLNTEAFF. The full variable domain, in which reference TRBV7-6 and TRBJ1-1 provide the parts outside the CDR3, is GAGVSQSPRYKVTKRGQDVALRCDPISGHVSLYWYRQALGQGPEFLTYFNYEAQQDKSGLPNDRFSAERPEGSISTLTIQRTEQRDSAMYRCASSLGVGLNTEAFFGQGTRLTVV.

This sequence joins TRBV11-2 and TRBJ2-7; D not certain. The length of the CDR3 is 15 residues. The germline V gene encodes CDR1 SGHAT and CDR2 FQNNGV. The ends were cut back, 2 bases at V and 3 bases at J, with 14 bases in the middle. CDR3 in DNA: TGTGCCAGCAGCTTAATACGGGCGTCTCACTACGAGCAGTACTTC. Its translation is CASSLIRASHYEQYF.

This chain uses TRBV18 with TRBJ2-3; D is possibly TRBD1 (5 bases). The CDR3 is made up of 14 amino acids. The germline V gene encodes CDR1 KGHSH and CDR2 LQKENI. Trimming pared 5 bases from V and 2 bases from J, leaving 11 bases between. Here the CDR3 reads CASSATVTTDTQYF. CDR3 nucleotides: TGTGCCAGCTCAGCGACAGTCACCACAGATACGCAGTATTTT.

This sequence joins TRBV28 and TRBJ2-7, with TRBD1 matching over 9 bases. CDR1 MDHEN and CDR2 SYDVKM come from the germline V gene. With 5 bases clipped from V and 2 bases from J, the junction kept 4 bases outside the gene matches. The length of the CDR3 is 14 residues. The CDR3 spells CASSGTGFPYEQYF. The CDR3 nucleotides are TGTGCCAGCAGTGGGACAGGGTTTCCCTACGAGCAGTACTTC.

The chain employs TRBV5-1 and TRBJ2-3; no clear D gene. Germline V gives CDR1 SGHRS, CDR2 YFSETQ. This CDR3 is built from 12 residues. V was shortened by 4 bases and J by 6 bases, with 9 bases between the two germline ends. The CDR3 region has the DNA TGCGCCAGCAGCCAAACCCGCGATACGCAGTATTTT. Its translation is CASSQTRDTQYF.

In this sample, this clone turned up a few times. V gene TRBV5-4 combines with J gene TRBJ2-3; maybe TRBD1 (6 bases). The CDR3 covers 15 residues. V was cut by 4 bases and J by 5 bases, with 17 bases left in between. Germline V CDR1 and CDR2: SGHNT, YYREEE (reference sequence). The CDR3 DNA reads as TGTGCCAGCAGCCGACAGGTCCTTGGGAGAGATACGCAGTATTTT. Its translation is CASSRQVLGRDTQYF.

DNA for the CDR3: TGTGCCAGCAGTGATTCGACAGGGAGAAATTACGAGCAGTACTTC. Protein sequence: CASSDSTGRNYEQYF. This rearrangement joins TRBV2 to TRBJ2-7, with 7 bases matching TRBD1. J lost 4 bases, V lost 3 bases, and 9 bases had no gene match. CDR3 length equals 15 residues. The germline V gene encodes CDR1 SNHLY and CDR2 FYNNEI.

This sequence joins TRBV13 and TRBJ2-5; no clear D gene. This CDR3 region has 16 residues. The V and J ends lost 5 bases and 3 bases respectively, with 19 bases between them. Germline V gene data show CDR1 as PRHDT and CDR2 as FYEKMQ (reference sequence). CDR3 protein: CASSPYGLPSKETQYF. The CDR3 nucleotides are TGTGCCAGCAGCCCCTACGGGCTCCCCTCAAAAGAGACCCAGTACTTC.

This chain uses TRBV7-9 with TRBJ2-5; D might be TRBD2 (6 bases). The V end lost 5 bases, the J end lost 4 bases, and 23 bases lay between the germline ends. Per the germline V gene, CDR1 is SEHNR and CDR2 is FQNEAQ (reference sequence). The CDR3 spans 17 residues. The CDR3 region has the DNA TGTGCCAGCAGCATCCGTCCGGACGGGAGTATTGGAGAGACCCAGTACTTC. Protein product: CASSIRPDGSIGETQYF.

The chain uses TRBV11-3 and TRBJ2-2, with 7 positions matching TRBD1. This CDR3 region has 16 residues. Trimming took 5 bases from V and 0 from J; bases not matched to a gene: 6. CDR1 and CDR2 from the germline V gene are SGHNT and YENEEA. In nucleotides, the CDR3 is TGTGCCAGCAGCACCAAGGGGGCAGCGAACACCGGGGAGCTGTTTTTT. It codes for CASSTKGAANTGELFF.

This chain connects TRBV6-1 to TRBJ2-1; 9 bases fit TRBD2. V lost 6 bases to trimming and J lost 5 bases; unmatched junction nucleotides: 8. The CDR3 contains 15 residues. Germline V gene data show CDR1 as MNHNS and CDR2 as SASEGT. The CDR3 DNA is TGTGCCAGCAGAGGCGGACTAGCGAATGACAATGAGCAGTTCTTC. Its translation: CASRGGLANDNEQFF.

The chain recombines TRBV4-1 with TRBJ2-1; D not resolved. Germline CDR1 and CDR2: MGHRA and YSYEKL. This CDR3 has 12 amino acids. V gave up 3 bases and J gave up 4 bases, with 4 bases separating them. The CDR3 loop reads CASSQVYNEQFF. The CDR3 DNA reads as TGCGCCAGCAGCCAGGTATACAATGAGCAGTTCTTC.

This chain uses TRBV7-2 with TRBJ2-7; 8 bases are shared with TRBD2. V was pared by 5 bases and J by 3 bases, with 6 bases of the junction left unmatched. The germline CDR1 and CDR2 sequences are SGHTA and FQGNSA. The CDR3 runs to 14 residues. Here the CDR3 DNA reads TGTGCCAGCAGCCTCCAGCGGGGGCACTACGAGCAGTACTTC. The encoded protein is CASSLQRGHYEQYF.

The gene calls are TRBV18 and TRBJ1-1, with D uncertain. The length of the CDR3 is 14 residues. Germline assignment: CDR1 KGHSH and CDR2 LQKENI. V lost 1 base and J 0 bases, leaving 6 bases between the germline ends. CDR3 DNA: TGTGCCAGCTCACCACAGGATATGAACACTGAAGCTTTCTTT. It specifies CASSPQDMNTEAFF.

The chain has TRBV19 and TRBJ1-1; D is uncertain. Deletions cut 3 bases from V and 0 bases from J, with 14 bases between. CDR1 LNHDA and CDR2 SQIVND come from the germline V gene (reference sequence). The CDR3 totals 16 residues. CDR3 coding DNA: TGTGCCAGTAGTATCACCCAGCGGGGTATGAACACTGAAGCTTTCTTT. This encodes CASSITQRGMNTEAFF.

This clone came up once. The chain uses TRBV7-3 and TRBJ2-7, with D maybe TRBD1 (8 bases). Between the trimmed V and J ends, which lost 6 bases and 3 bases, there was a span of 15 bases. This CDR3 region has 14 residues. Per germline, CDR1 SGHTA and CDR2 FQGTGA. In DNA form, the CDR3 reads TGTGCCAGCAGTCAAAGCGGGACAGGCTACGAGCAGTACTTC. Protein: CASSQSGTGYEQYF.

The rearrangement links TRBV28 to TRBJ2-7, with D perhaps matching TRBD1 (6 bases). V dropped 6 bases and J dropped 4 bases, with 16 bases sitting between them. The CDR3 totals 14 residues. CDR1 is MDHEN and CDR2 is SYDVKM in the germline V gene. This CDR3 reads CASSLRGQVYEQYF. The DNA for the CDR3 is TGTGCCAGCAGCCTTCGGGGACAAGTTTACGAGCAGTACTTC.

This clone was picked up a small number of times. The CDR3 nucleotides are TGTGCCAGCAGTGTGGACCCTGGAGGGCAGATTAACTATGGCTACACCTTC. Its translation is CASSVDPGGQINYGYTF. The chain links TRBV2 to TRBJ1-2; D remains ambiguous. This CDR3 has 17 amino acids. With 4 bases removed from V and 1 base from J, the gap between germline ends came to 19 bases. In germline, CDR1 is SNHLY, CDR2 FYNNEI.

This clone has just one count. The chain uses TRBV12-1 and TRBJ2-3; no check of the table's D call, TRBD2, against the DNA was made. TRBV12-1 is an annotated pseudogene. The CDR3 contains 19 residues. CDR3: CASSFRLAGGPFNKDTQYF. As DNA, the CDR3 is TGTGCCAGCAGCTTTCGCCTAGCGGGAGGGCCTTTTAATAAAGATACGCAGTATTTT.

This sequence joins TRBV6-5 and TRBJ1-3; maybe TRBD1 (6 bases). The V gene lost 6 bases and the J gene lost 4 bases, with 10 bases spanning the gap. Germline V gene data show CDR1 as MNHEY and CDR2 as SVGAGI. The CDR3 covers 13 residues. CDR3 amino acids: CASSAGEGNTIYF. For the CDR3, the DNA is TGTGCCAGCAGCGCAGGGGAAGGAAACACCATATATTTT.

The V gene is TRBV6-1, the J gene TRBJ2-7; 7 bases are shared with TRBD1. Germline CDR1 MNHNS, CDR2 SASEGT. J lost 1 base, V lost 6 bases, and 3 bases had no gene match. This CDR3 has 13 residues. CDR3 loop: CASRVTGSYEQYF. In DNA, the CDR3 is TGTGCCAGCAGGGTGACAGGGTCCTACGAGCAGTACTTC.